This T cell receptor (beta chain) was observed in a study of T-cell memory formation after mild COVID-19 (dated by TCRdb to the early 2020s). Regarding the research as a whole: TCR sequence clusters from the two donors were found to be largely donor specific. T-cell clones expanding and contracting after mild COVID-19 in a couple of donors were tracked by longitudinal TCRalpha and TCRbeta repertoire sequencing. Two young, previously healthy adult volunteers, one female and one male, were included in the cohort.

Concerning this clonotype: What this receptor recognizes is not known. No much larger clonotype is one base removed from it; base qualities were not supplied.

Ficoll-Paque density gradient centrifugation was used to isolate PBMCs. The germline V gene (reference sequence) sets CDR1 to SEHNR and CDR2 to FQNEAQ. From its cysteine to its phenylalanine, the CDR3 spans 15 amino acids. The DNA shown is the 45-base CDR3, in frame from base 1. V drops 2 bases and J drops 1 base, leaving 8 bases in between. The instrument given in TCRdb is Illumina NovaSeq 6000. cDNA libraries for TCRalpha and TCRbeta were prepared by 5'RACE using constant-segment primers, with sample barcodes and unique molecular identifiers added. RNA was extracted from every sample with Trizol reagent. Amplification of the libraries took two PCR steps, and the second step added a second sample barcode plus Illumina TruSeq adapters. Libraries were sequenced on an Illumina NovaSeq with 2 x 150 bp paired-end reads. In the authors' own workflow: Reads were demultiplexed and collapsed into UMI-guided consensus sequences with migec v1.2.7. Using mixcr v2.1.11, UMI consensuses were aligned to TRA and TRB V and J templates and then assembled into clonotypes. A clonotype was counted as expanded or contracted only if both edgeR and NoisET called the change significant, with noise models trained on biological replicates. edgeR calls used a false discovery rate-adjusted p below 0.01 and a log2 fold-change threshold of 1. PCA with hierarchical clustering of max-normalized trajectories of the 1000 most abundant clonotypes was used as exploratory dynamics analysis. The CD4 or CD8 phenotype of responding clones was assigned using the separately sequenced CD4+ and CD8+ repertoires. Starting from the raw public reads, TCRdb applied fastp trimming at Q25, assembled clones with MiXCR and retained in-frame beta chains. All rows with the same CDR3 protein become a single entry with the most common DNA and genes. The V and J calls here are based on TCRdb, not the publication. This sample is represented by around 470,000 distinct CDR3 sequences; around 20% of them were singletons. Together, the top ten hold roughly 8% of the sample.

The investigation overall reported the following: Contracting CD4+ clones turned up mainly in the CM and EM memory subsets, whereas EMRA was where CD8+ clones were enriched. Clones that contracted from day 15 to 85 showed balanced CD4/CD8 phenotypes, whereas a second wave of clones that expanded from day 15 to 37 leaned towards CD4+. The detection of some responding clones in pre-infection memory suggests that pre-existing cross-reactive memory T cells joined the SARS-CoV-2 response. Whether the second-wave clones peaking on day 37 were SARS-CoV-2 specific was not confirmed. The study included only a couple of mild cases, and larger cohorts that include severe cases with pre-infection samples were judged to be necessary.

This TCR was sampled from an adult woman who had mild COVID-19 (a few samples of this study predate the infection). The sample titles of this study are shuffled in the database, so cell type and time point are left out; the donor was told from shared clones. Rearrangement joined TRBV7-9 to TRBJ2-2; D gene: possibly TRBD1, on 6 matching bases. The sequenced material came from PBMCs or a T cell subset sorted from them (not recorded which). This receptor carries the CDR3 CASSLRDMNTGELFF. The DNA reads TGTGCCAGCAGCTTAAGGGACATGAACACCGGGGAGCTGTTTTTT.